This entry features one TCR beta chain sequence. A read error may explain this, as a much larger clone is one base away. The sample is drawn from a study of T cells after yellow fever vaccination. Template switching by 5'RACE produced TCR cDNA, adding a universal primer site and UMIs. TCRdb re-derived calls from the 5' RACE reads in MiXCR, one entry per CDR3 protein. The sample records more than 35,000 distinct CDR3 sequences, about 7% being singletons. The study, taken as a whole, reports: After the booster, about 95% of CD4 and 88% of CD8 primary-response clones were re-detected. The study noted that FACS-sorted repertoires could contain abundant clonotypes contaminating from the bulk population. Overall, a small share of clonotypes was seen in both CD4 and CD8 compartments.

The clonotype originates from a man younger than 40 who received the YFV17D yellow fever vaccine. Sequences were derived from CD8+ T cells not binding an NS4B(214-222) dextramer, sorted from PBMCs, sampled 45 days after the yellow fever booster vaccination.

The CDR3: CASSFASGGRDTQYF. The CDR3 coding sequence is TGTGCCAGCAGCTTCGCTAGCGGGGGCAGAGATACGCAGTATTTT. The chain has TRBV7-2 and TRBJ2-3; 10 bases map to TRBD2. The CDR3 loop spans 15 amino acids. Germline CDR1 reads SGHTA; CDR2 reads FQGNSA. V lost 3 bases, J lost 5 bases, and 5 bases stayed unmatched.